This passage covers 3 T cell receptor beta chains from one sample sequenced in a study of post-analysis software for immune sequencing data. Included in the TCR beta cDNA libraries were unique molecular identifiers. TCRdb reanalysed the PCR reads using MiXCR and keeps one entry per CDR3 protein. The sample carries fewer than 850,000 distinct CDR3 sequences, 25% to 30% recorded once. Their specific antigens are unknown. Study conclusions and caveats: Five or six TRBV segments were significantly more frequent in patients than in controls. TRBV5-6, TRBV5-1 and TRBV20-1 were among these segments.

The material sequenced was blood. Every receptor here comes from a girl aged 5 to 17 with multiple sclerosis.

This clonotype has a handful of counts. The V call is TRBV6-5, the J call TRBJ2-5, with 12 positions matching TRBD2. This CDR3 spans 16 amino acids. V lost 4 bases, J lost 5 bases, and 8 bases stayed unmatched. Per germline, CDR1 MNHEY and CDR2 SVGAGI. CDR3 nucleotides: TGTGCCAGCAGTTGGACTAGCGGGGCCCCAGGGGAGACCCAGTACTTC. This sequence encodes CASSWTSGAPGETQYF.

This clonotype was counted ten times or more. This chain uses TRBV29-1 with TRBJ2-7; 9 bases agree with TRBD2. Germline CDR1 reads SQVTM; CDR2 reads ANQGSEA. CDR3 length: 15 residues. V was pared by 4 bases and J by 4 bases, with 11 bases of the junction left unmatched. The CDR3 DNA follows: TGCAGCGTTGTAGGTAGCGGGAGTAGTACGTACGAGCAGTACTTC. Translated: CSVVGSGSSTYEQYF.

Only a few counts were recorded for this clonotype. As DNA, the CDR3 is TGTGCCAGCAGCTTCCGGGGGCCGTCCTACAATGAGCAGTTCTTC. It is translated as CASSFRGPSYNEQFF. The gene calls are TRBV7-2 and TRBJ2-1; D is possibly TRBD1 or TRBD2 (6 bases each). This CDR3 comprises 15 residues. CDR1 and CDR2 from the germline V gene are SGHTA and FQGNSA. Deletions cut 3 bases from V and 1 base from J, with 10 bases between.